This T cell receptor beta chain was observed in a study of OX40 agonist ivuxolimab in advanced cancers. In the study overall: Ivuxolimab was an agonistic, fully human IgG2 monoclonal antibody directed against OX40 (CD134), a costimulatory receptor. Intravenous ivuxolimab was administered to patients every 2 weeks at six dose levels: 0.01, 0.1, 0.3, 1.5, 3 and 10 mg/kg. Of the approximately 50 dose-escalation patients, hepatocellular carcinoma was present in about 20, melanoma in roughly 15, renal cell carcinoma in 9 and head and neck cancer in 9. In the dose-escalation cohort, roughly 80% of patients were male, and the mean age was around 60 years, with a range of about 23 to 85. Prior anti-PD-1, anti-PD-L1 or anti-CTLA-4 therapy was permitted, and approximately 42% of dose-escalation patients had received checkpoint inhibitors. Partial responses occurred in three dose-escalation patients: two with cutaneous melanoma and one with hepatocellular carcinoma. Peripheral TCRbeta sequencing was intended to test whether TCR sequence diversity was altered and clonal T-cell expansion was caused by ivuxolimab. The monotherapy dose-escalation portion (N ≈ 50 patients) of the phase I ivuxolimab trial is reported in the paper.

To sequence the TCRbeta CDR3 region, genomic DNA was isolated from the sorted cells. TCRbeta CDR3 regions were sequenced using the immunoSEQ Assay. TCRdb holds this immuneACCESS table with in-frame rearrangements only. Some clones are missing; in checked studies, unresolved V genes explain under half, and the rest has no known cause. Across this sample there are 40,000 to 45,000 clones, with 75% to 85% seen only once. The leading ten clones occupy 2.5% to 3% of the sample. To note about this clone: Which antigen it targets is not known. No quality values exist for individual bases; no much larger clone is one base distant.

What the authors observed across the whole study: Low levels of normalized T-cell clonal expansion were also shown by some nonresponding patients. After ivuxolimab, more expanded clones were found on average in CD8+ T cells than in CD4+ T cells. In partial responders in the 0.1-3.0 mg/kg groups, normalized peripheral clonal expansion was found to be among the lowest, especially among CD8+ T cells. Antigen specificity was not determined for the clonally expanded peripheral T cells. Clonal expansion of both CD4+ and CD8+ blood T cells was observed from baseline to week 6 at doses 0.1 to 3.0 mg/kg.

CDR1 and CDR2 are drawn from the germline V gene (reference sequence): SGHNT, YYREEE. Ends trimmed: V by 3 bases, J by 6 bases; bases unmatched to a gene: 6. The CDR3 measures 14 amino acids from cysteine to phenylalanine. The read is trimmed to its CDR3 DNA, 42 bases read in frame from base 1. The trial excluded patients who had a history of autoimmune disease or who were on systemic immunosuppression. Peripheral blood for TCR sequencing was drawn from every dose cohort at baseline, at cycle 4 day 1 and at cycle 7 day 1. The samples were drawn from a first-in-human, open-label, multicenter phase I dose-escalation trial of ivuxolimab. Adults with locally advanced or metastatic head and neck squamous cell, hepatocellular, melanoma or renal cell carcinoma were enrolled in the trial. Before TCR sequencing, CD4+ T cells and CD8+ T cells were sorted from peripheral blood as separate populations.

This TCR derives from an adult with an advanced solid tumor such as melanoma, head and neck, liver or kidney cancer. The sequence links TRBV5-4 to TRBJ1-2, with 9 bases in between that match TRBD1. The sample here was CD4+ or CD8+ T cells sorted from blood, taken in a trial of the OX40 agonist ivuxolimab. CDR3 protein: CASSSQGALDGYTF. The DNA sequence follows: TGTGCCAGCAGCTCACAGGGGGCATTAGATGGCTACACCTTC.